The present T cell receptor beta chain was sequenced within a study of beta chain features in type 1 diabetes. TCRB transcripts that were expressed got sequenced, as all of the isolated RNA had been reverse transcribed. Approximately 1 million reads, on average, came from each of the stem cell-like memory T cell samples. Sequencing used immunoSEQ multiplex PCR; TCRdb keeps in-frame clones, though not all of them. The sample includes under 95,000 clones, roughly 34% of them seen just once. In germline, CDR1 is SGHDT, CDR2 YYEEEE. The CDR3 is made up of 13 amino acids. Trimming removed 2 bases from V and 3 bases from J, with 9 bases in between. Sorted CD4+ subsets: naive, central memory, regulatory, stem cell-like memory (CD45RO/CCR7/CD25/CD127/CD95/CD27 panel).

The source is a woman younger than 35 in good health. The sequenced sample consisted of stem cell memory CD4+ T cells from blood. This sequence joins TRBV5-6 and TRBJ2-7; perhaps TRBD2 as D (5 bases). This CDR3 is CASSLYGGYEQYF. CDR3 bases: TGTGCCAGCAGCTTATACGGAGGCTACGAGCAGTACTTC.